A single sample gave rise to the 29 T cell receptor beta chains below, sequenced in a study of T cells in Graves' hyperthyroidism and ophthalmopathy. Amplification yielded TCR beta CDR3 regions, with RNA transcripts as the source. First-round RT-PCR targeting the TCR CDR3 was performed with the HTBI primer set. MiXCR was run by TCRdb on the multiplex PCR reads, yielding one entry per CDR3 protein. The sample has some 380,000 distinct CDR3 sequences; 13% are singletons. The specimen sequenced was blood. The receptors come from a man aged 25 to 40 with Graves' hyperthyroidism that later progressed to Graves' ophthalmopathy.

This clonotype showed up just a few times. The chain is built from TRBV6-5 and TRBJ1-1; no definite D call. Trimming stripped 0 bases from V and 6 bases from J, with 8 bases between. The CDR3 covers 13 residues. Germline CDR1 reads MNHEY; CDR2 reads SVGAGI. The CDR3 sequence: CASSYSGNPEAFF. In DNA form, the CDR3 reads TGTGCCAGCAGTTACTCAGGGAATCCTGAAGCTTTCTTT.

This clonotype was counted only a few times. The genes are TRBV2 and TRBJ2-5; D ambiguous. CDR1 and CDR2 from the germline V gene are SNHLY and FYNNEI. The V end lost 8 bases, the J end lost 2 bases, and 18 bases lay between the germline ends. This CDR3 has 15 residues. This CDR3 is CASAKGLPLQETQYF. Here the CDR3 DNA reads TGTGCCAGCGCGAAGGGTCTCCCCTTACAAGAGACCCAGTACTTC. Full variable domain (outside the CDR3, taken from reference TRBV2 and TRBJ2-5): EPEVTQTPSHQVTQMGQEVILRCVPISNHLYFYWYRQILGQKVEFLVSFYNNEISEKSEIFDDQFSVERPDGSNFTLKIRSTKLEDSAMYFCASAKGLPLQETQYFGPGTRLLVL.

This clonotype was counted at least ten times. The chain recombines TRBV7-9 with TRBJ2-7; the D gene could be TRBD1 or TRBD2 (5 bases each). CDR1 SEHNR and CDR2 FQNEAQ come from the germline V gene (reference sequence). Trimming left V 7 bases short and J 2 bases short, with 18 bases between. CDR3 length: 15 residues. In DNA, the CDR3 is TGTGCCAGCAACCCACCAACGGGGCTTCCCTACGAGCAGTACTTC. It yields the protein CASNPPTGLPYEQYF. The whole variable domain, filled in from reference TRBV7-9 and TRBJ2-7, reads DTGVSQNPRHKITKRGQNVTFRCDPISEHNRLYWYRQTLGQGPEFLTYFQNEAQLEKSRLLSDRFSAERPKGSFSTLEIQRTEQGDSAMYLCASNPPTGLPYEQYFGPGTRLTVT.

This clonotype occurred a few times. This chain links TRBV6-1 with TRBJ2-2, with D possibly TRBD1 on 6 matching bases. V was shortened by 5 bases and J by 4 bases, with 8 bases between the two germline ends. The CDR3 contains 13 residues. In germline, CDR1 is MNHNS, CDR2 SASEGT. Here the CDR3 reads CASSIRGTGELFF. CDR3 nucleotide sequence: TGTGCCAGCAGTATCAGGGGCACCGGGGAGCTGTTTTTT.

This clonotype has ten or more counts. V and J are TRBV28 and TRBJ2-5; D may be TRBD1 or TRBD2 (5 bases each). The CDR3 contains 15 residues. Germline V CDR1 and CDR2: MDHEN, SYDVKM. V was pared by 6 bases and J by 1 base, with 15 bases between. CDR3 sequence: CASSGAAGGQETQYF. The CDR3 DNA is TGTGCCAGCAGCGGGGCGGCCGGCGGCCAAGAGACCCAGTACTTC.

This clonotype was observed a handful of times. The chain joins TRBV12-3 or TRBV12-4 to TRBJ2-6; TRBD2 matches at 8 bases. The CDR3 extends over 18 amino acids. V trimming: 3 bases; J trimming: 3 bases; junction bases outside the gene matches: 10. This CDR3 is CASSFGGAEGGGANVLTF. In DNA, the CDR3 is TGTGCCAGCAGTTTCGGGGGGGCGGAGGGCGGTGGGGCCAACGTCCTGACTTTC.

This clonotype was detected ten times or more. In DNA, the CDR3 is TGTGCCAGCAGCCGAAAATACGAGCAGTACTTC. Protein sequence: CASSRKYEQYF. This chain joins TRBV3-1 and TRBJ2-7; D remains ambiguous. Germline assignment: CDR1 LGHDT and CDR2 YNNKEL (reference sequence). Trimming stripped 4 bases from V and 4 bases from J, with 5 bases between. The CDR3 consists of 11 residues.

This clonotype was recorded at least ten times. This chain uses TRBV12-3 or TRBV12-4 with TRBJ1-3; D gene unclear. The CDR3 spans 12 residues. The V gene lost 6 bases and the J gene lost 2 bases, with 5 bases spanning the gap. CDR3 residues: CASRTTGNTIYF. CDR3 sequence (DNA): TGTGCCAGCAGGACAACTGGAAACACCATATATTTT.

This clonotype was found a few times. The CDR3 here is CASSSRGGVNSPLHF. The CDR3 DNA reads TGTGCCAGCAGTAGCCGGGGCGGGGTTAATTCACCCCTCCACTTT. The chain combines TRBV25-1 with TRBJ1-6, with D tentatively TRBD1 (5 bases). V gave up 5 bases and J gave up 6 bases, with 14 bases separating them. Germline V lookup: CDR1 MGHDK, CDR2 SYGVNS. This CDR3 has 15 amino acids. The full variable domain, in which reference TRBV25-1 and TRBJ1-6 provide the parts outside the CDR3, is EADIYQTPRYLVIGTGKKITLECSQTMGHDKMYWYQQDPGMELHLIHYSYGVNSTEKGDLSSESTVSRIRTEHFPLTLESARPSHTSQYLCASSSRGGVNSPLHFGNGTRLTVT.

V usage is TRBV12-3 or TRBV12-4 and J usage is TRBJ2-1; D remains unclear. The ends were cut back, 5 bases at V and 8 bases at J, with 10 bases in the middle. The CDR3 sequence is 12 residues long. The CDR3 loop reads CASSRDMDEQFF. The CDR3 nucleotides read TGTGCCAGCAGTCGCGACATGGATGAGCAGTTCTTC.

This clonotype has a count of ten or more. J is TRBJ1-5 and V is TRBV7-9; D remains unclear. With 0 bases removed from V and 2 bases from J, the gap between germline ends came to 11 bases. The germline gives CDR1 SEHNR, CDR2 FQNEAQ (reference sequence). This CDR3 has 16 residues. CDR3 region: CASSLANAHRNQPQHF. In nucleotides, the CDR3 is TGTGCCAGCAGCTTAGCCAATGCCCACCGCAATCAGCCCCAGCATTTT.

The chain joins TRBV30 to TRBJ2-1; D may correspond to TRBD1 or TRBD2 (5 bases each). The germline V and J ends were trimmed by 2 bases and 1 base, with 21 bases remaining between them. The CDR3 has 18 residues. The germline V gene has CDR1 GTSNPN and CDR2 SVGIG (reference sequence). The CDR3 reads CAWSMTRDPQFSYNEQFF. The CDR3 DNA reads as TGTGCCTGGAGTATGACCCGGGACCCCCAATTTTCCTACAATGAGCAGTTCTTC.

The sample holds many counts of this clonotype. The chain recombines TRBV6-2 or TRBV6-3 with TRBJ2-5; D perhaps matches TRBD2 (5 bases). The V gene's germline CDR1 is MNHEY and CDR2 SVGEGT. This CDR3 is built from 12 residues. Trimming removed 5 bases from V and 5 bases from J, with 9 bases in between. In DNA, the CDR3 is TGTGCCAGCAGTAACGAGCGGGAGACCCAGTACTTC. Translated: CASSNERETQYF.

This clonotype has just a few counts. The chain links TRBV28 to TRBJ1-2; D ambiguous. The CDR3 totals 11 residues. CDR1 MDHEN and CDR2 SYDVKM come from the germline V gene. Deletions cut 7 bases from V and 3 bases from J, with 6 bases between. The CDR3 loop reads CASKSYYGYTF. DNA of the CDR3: TGTGCCAGCAAGAGTTACTATGGCTACACCTTC.

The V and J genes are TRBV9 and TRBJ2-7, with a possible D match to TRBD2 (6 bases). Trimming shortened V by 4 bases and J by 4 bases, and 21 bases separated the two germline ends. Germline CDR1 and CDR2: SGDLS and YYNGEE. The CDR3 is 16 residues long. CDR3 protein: CASSTGTSRVLYEQYF. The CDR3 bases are TGTGCCAGCAGCACGGGGACTTCCAGGGTACTTTACGAGCAGTACTTC.

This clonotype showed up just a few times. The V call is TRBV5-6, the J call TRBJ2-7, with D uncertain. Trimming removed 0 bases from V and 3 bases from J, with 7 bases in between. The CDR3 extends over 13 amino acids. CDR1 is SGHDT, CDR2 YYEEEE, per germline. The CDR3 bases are TGTGCCAGCAGCTTGGATTTGGGCTACGAGCAGTACTTC. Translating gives CASSLDLGYEQYF.

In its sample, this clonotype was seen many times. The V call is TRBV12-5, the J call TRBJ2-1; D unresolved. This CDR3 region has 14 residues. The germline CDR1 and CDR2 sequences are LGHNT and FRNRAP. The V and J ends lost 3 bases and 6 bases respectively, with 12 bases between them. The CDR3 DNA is TGTGCTAGTGGTTTTGTCCAGTCTCGCAATGAGCAGTTCTTC. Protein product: CASGFVQSRNEQFF.

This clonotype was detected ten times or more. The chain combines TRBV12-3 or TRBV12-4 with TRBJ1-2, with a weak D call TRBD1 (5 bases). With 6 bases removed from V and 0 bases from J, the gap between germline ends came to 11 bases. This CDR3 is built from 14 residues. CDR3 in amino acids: CASRGTAPNYGYTF. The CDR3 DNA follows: TGTGCCAGCAGGGGGACGGCGCCTAACTATGGCTACACCTTC.

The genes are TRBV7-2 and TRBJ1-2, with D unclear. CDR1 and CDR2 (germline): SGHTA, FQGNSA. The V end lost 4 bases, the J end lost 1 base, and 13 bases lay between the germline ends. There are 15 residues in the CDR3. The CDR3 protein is CASSSPMWVNYGYTF. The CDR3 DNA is TGTGCCAGCAGCTCCCCGATGTGGGTTAACTATGGCTACACCTTC.

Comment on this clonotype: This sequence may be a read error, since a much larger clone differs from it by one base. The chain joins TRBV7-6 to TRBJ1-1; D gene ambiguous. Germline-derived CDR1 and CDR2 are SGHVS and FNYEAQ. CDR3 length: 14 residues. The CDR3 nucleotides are TGTGCCGGCAGCTTACGACATCGGAACACTGAAGCTTTCTTT. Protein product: CAGSLRHRNTEAFF.

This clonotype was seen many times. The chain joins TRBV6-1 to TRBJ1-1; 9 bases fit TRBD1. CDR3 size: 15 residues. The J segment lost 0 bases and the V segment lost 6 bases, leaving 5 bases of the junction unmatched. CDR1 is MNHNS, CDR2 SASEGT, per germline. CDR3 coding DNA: TGTGCCAGCAGACCGGACAGGGGCATGAACACTGAAGCTTTCTTT. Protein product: CASRPDRGMNTEAFF.

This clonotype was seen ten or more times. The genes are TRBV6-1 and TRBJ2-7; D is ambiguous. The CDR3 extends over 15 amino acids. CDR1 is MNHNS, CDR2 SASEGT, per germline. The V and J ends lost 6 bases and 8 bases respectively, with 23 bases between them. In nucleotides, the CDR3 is TGTGCCAGCAGCCCCGGGCAGAACAGCCTACGAAAGCAGTACTTC. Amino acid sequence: CASSPGQNSLRKQYF.

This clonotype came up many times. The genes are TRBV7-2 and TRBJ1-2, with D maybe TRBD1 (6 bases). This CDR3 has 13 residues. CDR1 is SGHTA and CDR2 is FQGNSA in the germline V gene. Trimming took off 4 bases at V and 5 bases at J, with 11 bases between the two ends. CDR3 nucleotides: TGTGCCAGCAGCTCAACCAGGGGTTATGGCTACACCTTC. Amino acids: CASSSTRGYGYTF. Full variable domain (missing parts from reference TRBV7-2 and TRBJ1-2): GAGVSQSPSNKVTEKGKDVELRCDPISGHTALYWYRQSLGQGLEFLIYFQGNSAPDKSGLPSDRFSAERTGGSVSTLTIQRTQQEDSAVYLCASSSTRGYGYTFGSGTRLTVV.

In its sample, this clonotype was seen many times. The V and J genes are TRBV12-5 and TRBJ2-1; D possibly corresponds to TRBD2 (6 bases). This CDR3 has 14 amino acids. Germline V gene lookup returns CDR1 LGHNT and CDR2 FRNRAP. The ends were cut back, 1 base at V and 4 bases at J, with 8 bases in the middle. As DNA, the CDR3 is TGTGCTAGTGGTTTGGGCGGGGATTACAATGAGCAGTTCTTC. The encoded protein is CASGLGGDYNEQFF.

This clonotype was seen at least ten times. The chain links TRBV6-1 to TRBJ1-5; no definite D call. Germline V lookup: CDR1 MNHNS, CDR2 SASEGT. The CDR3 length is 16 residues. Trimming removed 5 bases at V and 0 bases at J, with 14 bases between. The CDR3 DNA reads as TGTGCCAGCAGTCCTAGCCTTGTTAATAGCAATCAGCCCCAGCATTTT. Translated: CASSPSLVNSNQPQHF.

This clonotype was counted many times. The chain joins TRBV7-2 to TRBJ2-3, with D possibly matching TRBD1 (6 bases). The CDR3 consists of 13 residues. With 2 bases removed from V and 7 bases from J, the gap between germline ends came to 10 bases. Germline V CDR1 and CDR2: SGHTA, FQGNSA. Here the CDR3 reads CASSLLQGNTQYF. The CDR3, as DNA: TGTGCCAGCAGCTTATTACAGGGTAATACGCAGTATTTT.

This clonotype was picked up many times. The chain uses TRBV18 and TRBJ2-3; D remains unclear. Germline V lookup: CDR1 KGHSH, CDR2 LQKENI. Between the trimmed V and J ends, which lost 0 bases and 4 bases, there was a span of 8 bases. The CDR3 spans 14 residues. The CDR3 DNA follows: TGTGCCAGCTCACCACCGCCAACAGCAGATACGCAGTATTTT. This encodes CASSPPPTADTQYF.

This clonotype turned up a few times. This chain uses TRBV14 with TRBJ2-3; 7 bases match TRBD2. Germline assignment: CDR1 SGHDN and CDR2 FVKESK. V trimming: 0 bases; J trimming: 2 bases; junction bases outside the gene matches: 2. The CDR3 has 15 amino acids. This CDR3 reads CASSQERDYTDTQYF. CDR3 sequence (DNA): TGTGCCAGCAGCCAAGAGAGGGACTACACAGATACGCAGTATTTT. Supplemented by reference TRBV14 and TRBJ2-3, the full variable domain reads EAGVTQFPSHSVIEKGQTVTLRCDPISGHDNLYWYRRVMGKEIKFLLHFVKESKQDESGMPNNRFLAERTGGTYSTLKVQPAELEDSGVYFCASSQERDYTDTQYFGPGTRLTVL.

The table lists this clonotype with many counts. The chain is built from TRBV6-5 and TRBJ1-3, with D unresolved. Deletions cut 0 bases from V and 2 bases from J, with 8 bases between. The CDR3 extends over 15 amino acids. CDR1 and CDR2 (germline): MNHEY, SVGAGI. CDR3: CASSYSPGAGNTIYF. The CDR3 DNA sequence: TGTGCCAGCAGTTACTCACCCGGGGCTGGAAACACCATATATTTT.